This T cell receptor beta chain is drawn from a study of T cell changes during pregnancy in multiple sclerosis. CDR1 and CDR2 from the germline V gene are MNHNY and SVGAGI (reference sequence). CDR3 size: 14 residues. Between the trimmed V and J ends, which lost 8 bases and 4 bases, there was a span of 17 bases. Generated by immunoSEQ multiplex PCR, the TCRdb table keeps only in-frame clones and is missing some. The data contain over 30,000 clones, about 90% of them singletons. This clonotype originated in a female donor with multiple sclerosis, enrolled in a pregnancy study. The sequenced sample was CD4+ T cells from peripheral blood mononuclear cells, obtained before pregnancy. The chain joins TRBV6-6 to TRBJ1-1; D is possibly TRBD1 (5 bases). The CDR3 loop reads CASRVTTGFTEAFF. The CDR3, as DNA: TGTGCCAGCCGAGTTACTACAGGATTCACTGAAGCTTTCTTT.